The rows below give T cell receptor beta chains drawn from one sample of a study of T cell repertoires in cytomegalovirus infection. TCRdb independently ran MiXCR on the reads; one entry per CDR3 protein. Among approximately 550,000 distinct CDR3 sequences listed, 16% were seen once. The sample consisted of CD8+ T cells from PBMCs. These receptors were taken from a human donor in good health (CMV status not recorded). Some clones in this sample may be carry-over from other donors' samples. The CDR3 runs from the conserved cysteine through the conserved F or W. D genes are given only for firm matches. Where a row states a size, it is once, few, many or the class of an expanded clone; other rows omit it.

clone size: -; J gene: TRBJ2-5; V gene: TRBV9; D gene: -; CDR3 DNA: TGTGCCAGCAGCCATGGTACGGATTTCCCCCAGGGGACCCAGTACTTC; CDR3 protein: CASSHGTDFPQGTQYF
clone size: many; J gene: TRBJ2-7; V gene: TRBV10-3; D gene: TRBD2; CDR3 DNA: TGTGCCATCAGCCCCGGGGGGGTCTACGAGCAGTACTTC; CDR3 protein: CAISPGGVYEQYF
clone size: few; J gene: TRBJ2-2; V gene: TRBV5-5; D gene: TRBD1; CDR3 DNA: TGTGCCAGCAGCTCCCGGGACAGGGCCGTCTATTTAAACACCGGGGAGCTGTTTTTT; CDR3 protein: CASSSRDRAVYLNTGELFF
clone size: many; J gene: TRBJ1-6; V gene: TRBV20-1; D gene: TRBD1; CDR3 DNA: TGCAGTGCTAGAAAAAGTCGGGACAGGGTGGACTCACCCCTCCACTTT; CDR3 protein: CSARKSRDRVDSPLHF
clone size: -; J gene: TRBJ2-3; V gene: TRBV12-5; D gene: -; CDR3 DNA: TGTGCTAGTTCTCGGGGTCTCACAGATACGCAGTATTTT; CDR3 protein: CASSRGLTDTQYF
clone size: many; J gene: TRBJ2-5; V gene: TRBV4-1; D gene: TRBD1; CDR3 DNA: TGCGCCAGCAAGAGTCGGGAAACAGGGGGCCAAGAGACCCAGTACTTC; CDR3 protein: CASKSRETGGQETQYF
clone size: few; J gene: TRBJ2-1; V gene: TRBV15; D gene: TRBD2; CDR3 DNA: TGTGCCATCCCTAGCGGGAGGACTTACAATGAGCAGTTCTTC; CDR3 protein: CAIPSGRTYNEQFF
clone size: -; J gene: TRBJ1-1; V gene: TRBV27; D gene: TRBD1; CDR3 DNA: TGTGCCAGCAGTCAGACAGGGAGGGACACTGAAGCTTTCTTT; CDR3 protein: CASSQTGRDTEAFF
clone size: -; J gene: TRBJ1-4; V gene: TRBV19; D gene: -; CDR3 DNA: TGTGCCAGTAGTCTCGGCTGGGACGATGAAAAACTGTTTTTT; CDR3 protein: CASSLGWDDEKLFF
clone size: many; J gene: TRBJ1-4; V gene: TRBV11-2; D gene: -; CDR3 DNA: TGTGCCAGCAGCTTAGACCCGGGGGAAAAACTGTTTTTT; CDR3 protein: CASSLDPGEKLFF
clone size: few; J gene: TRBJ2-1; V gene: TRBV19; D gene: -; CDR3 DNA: TGTGCCAGTTCGTGGGCTCTCAATGAGCAGTTCTTC; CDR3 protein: CASSWALNEQFF
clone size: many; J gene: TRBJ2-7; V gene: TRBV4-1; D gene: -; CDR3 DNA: TGCGCCAGCAGCCAAGATCGCGACTTCCTATACGAGCAGTACTTC; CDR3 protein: CASSQDRDFLYEQYF
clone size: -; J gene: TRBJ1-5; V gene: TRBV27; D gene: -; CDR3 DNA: TGTGCCAGCAGTTCAAACCGCTATAGCAATCAGCCCCAGCATTTT; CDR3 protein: CASSSNRYSNQPQHF
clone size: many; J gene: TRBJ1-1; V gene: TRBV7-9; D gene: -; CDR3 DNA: TGTGCCAGCAGCTTAGCCCCTAGGGCTCTGAACACTGAAGCTTTCTTT; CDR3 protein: CASSLAPRALNTEAFF
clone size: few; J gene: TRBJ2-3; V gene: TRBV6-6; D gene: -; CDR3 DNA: TGTGCCAGCAGTTACTCGAGTCCCCCAGATACGCAGTATTTT; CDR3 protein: CASSYSSPPDTQYF
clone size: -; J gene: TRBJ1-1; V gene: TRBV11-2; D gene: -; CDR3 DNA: TGTGCCAGCAGCTTCTGGGACCGCTTCATGAACACTGAAGCTTTCTTT; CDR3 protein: CASSFWDRFMNTEAFF
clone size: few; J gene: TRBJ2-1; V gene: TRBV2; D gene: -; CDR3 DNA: TGTGCCAGCAGACGGGAGCAGTTCTTC; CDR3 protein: CASRREQFF
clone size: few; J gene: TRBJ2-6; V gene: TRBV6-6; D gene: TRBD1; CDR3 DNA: TGTGCCAGCAGGGGACAGGGGGAGGGGTCTGGGGCCAACGTCCTGACTTTC; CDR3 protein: CASRGQGEGSGANVLTF
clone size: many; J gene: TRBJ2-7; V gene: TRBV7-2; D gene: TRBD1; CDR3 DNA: TGTGCCACCTCACAGTATGGGACAGGGGTCGACGAGCAGTACTTC; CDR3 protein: CATSQYGTGVDEQYF
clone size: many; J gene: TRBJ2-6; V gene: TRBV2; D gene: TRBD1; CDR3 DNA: TGTGCCAGCAGTCTCCGGACAGGGGCCCTCTCTGGGGCCAACGTCCTGACTTTC; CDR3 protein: CASSLRTGALSGANVLTF
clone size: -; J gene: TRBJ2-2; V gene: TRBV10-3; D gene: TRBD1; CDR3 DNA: TGTGCCACCCTTCAAGGGACAGAAAACACCGGGGAGCTGTTTTTT; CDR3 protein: CATLQGTENTGELFF
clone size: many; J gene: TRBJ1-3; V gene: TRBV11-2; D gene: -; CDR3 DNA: TGTGCCAGCAGCGCATGGAGGCCTGGAAACACCATATATTTT; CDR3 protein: CASSAWRPGNTIYF
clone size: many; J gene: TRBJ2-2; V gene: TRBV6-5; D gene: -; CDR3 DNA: TGTGCCAGCAGTTACGGGTCCCGAGTCGACACCGGGGAGCTGTTTTTT; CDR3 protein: CASSYGSRVDTGELFF
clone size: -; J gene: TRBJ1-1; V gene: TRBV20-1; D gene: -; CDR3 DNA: TGCAGTGCTAGCATTGAACGGCTGAACACTGAAGCTTTCTTT; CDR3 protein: CSASIERLNTEAFF
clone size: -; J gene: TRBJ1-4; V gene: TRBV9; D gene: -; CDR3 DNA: TGTGCCAGCAGCGTAAAGGAGGGTTATAATGAAAAACTGTTTTTT; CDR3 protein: CASSVKEGYNEKLFF
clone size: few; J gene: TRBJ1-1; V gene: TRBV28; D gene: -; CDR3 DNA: TGTGCCAGCAGCCTTTTGTGGGGGGAGGGGTGGAGGAACACTGAAGCTTTCTTT; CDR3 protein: CASSLLWGEGWRNTEAFF
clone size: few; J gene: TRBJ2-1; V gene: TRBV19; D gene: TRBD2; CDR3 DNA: TGTGCCAGTAGTATAGAAAAGCGGGAGAAGGTATACAATGAGCAGTTCTTC; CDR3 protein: CASSIEKREKVYNEQFF
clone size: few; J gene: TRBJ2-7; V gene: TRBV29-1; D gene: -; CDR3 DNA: TGCAGCGTTGCCACAGGATCCTCCTACGAGCAGTACTTC; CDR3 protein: CSVATGSSYEQYF
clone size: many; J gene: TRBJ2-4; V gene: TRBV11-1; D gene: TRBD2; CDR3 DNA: TGTGCCAGCAGCCCTGGGCCGGGACTAGCGAACATTCAGTACTTC; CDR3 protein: CASSPGPGLANIQYF
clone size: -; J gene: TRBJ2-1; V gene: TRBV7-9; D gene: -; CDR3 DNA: TGTGCCAGCGCGCCCCGAAACAATGAGCAGTTCTTC; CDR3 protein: CASAPRNNEQFF
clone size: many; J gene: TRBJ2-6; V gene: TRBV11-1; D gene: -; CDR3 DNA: TGTGCCAGCAGCCACAATAGGGCAGGGGCCGTGGCCAACGTCCTGACTTTC; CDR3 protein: CASSHNRAGAVANVLTF
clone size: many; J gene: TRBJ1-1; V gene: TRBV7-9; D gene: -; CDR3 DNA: TGTGCCAGCAGCCAAAATCTTAACCAGGCTGAAGCTTTCTTT; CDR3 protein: CASSQNLNQAEAFF
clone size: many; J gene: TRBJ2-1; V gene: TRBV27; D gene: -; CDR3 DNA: TGTGCCAGCAGTCAACCTAGACAGGCGTCCTACAATGAGCAGTTCTTC; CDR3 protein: CASSQPRQASYNEQFF
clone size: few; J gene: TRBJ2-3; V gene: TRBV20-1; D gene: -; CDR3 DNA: TGCAGTACTAGAGGACTCTATAGCACAGATACGCAGTATTTT; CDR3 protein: CSTRGLYSTDTQYF
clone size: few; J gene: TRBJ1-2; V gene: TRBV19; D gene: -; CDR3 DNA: TGTGCCAGTGCCGCAGGGGCGGAGGGCTACACCTTC; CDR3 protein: CASAAGAEGYTF
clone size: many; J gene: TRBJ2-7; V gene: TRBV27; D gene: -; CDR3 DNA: TGTGCCAGCAGTTCCCCAGGTATCGAGCAGTACTTC; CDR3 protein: CASSSPGIEQYF
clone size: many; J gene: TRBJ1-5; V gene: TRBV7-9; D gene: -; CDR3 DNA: TGTGCCAGCCAGGCAGCCTTAAATCAGCCCCAGCATTTT; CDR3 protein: CASQAALNQPQHF
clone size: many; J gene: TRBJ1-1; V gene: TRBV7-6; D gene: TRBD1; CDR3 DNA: TGTGCCAGCAGCCCGGGGACAGACACTGAAGCTTTCTTT; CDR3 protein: CASSPGTDTEAFF
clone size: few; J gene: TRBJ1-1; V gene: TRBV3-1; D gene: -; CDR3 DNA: TGTGCCAGCAGCGACTGGGGGGTGGACACTGAAGCTTTCTTT; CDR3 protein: CASSDWGVDTEAFF
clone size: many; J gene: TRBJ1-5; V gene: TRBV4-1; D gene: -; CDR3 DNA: TGCGCCAGCAGCCAATCAACCGGGTTGGATCAGCCCCAGCATTTT; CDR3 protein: CASSQSTGLDQPQHF
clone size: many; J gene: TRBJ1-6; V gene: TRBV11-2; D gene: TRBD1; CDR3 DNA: TGTGCCAGCAGCTTATGGGACAGAAAAGGTTCGGGTAATTCACCCCTCCACTTT; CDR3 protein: CASSLWDRKGSGNSPLHF
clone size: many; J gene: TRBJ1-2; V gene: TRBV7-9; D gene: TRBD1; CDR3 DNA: TGTGCCAGCAGCTTATTGGGACAGAGACTCCTTAACTATGGCTACACCTTC; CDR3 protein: CASSLLGQRLLNYGYTF
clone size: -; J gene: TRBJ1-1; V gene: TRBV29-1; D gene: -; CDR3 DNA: TGCAGCGCCGACCCAGGGCTGAGCACTGAAGCTTTCTTT; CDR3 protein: CSADPGLSTEAFF
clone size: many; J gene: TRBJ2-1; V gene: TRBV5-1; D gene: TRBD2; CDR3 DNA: TGTGCCAGCAGTTCGGGGGGGGGATACAATGAGCAGTTCTTC; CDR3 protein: CASSSGGGYNEQFF
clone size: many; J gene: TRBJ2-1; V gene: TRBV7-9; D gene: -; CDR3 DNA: TGTGCCAGCAGCCACCGATACAATGAGCAGTTCTTC; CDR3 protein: CASSHRYNEQFF
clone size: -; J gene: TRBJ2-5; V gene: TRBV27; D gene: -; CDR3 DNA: TGTGCCAGCAGTCGCGGAGGTGGAGGGGGGTGGGCCCAGTACTTC; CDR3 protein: CASSRGGGGGWAQYF
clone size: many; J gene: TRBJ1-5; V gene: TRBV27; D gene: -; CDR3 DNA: TGTGCCAGCAGTTTGATGGGCAGCAATCAGCCCCAGCATTTT; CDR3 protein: CASSLMGSNQPQHF
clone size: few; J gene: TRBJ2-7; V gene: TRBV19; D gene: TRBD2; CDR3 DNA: TGTGCCACCAGCCCGGGACTAGCGGGAGAGCAGTACTTC; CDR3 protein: CATSPGLAGEQYF
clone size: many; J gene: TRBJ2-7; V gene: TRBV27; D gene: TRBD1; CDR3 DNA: TGTGCCAGCACCACAGGGGGGTCCTACGAGCAGTACTTC; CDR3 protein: CASTTGGSYEQYF